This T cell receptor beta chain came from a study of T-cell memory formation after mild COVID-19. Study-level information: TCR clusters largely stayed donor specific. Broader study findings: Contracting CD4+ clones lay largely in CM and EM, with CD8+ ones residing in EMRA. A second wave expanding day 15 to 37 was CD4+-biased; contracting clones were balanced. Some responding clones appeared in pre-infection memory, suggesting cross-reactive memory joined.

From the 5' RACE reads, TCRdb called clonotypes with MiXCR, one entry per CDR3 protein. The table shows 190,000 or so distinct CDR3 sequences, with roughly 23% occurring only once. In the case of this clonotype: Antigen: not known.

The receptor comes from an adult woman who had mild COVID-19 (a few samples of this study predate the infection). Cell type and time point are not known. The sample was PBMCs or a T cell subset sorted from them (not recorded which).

For the CDR3, the DNA is TGTGCCAGCAGCCCTAGTATCACCGGGGAGCTGTTTTTT. Its protein product is CASSPSITGELFF. The chain links TRBV9 to TRBJ2-2; D ambiguous. The V gene lost 4 bases and the J gene lost 4 bases, with 8 bases spanning the gap. This CDR3 contains 13 residues. Germline V gene lookup returns CDR1 SGDLS and CDR2 YYNGEE.